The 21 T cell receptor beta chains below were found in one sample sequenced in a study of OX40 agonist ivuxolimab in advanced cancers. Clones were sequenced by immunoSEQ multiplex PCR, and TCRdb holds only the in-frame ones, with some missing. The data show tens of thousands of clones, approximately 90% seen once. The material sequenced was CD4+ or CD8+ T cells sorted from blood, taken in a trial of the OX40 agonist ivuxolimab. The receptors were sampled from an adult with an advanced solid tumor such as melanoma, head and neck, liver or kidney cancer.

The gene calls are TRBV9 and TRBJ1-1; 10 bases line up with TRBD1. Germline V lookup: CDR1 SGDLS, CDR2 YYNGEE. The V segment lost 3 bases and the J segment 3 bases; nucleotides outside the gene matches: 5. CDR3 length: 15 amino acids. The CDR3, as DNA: TGTGCCAGCAGCGCGGTGACAGGGGGCTACACTGAAGCTTTCTTT. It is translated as CASSAVTGGYTEAFF.

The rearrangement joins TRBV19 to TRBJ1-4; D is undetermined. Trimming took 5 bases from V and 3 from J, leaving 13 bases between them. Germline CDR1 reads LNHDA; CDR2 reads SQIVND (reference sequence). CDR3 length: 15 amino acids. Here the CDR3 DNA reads TGTGCCAGTAGTCCGAACCGCATTTCTAATGAAAAACTGTTTTTT. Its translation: CASSPNRISNEKLFF.

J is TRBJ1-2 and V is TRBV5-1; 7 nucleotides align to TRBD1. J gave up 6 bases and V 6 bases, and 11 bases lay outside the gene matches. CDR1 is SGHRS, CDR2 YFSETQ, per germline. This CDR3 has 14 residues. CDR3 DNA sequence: TGCGCCAGCAACCGACAGGGCGGAGGAGATGGCTACACCTTC. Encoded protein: CASNRQGGGDGYTF.

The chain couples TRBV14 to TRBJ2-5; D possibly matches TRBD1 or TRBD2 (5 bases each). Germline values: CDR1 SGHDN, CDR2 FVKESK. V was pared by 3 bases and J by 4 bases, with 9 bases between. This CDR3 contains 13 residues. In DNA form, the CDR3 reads TGTGCCAGCAGCCAGGGACCCCCAGAGACCCAGTACTTC. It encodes CASSQGPPETQYF.

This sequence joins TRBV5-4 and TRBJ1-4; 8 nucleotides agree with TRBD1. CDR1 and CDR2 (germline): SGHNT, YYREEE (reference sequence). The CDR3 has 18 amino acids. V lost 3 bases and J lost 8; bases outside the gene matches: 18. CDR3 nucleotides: TGTGCCAGCAGCTCACGAAGGGGACAGGCGGACGGGTTAGAAAAACTGTTTTTT. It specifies CASSSRRGQADGLEKLFF.

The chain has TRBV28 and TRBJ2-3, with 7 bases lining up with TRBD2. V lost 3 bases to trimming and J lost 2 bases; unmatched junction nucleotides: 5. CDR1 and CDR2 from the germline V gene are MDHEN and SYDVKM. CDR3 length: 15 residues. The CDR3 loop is CASSFSGPATDTQYF. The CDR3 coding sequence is TGTGCCAGCAGTTTTAGCGGGCCCGCCACAGATACGCAGTATTTT.

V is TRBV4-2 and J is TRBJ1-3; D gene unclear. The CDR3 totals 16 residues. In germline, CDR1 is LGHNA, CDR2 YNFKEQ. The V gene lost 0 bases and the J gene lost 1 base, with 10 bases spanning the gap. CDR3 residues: CASSQDPSGSGNTIYF. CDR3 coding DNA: TGTGCCAGCAGCCAAGATCCCTCGGGGTCTGGAAACACCATATATTTT.

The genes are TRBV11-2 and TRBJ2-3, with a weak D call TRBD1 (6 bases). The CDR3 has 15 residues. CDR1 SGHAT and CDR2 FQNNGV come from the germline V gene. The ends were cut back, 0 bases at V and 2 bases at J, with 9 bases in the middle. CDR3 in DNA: TGTGCCAGCAGCTTAGACCACAGGGACACAGATACGCAGTATTTT. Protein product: CASSLDHRDTDTQYF.

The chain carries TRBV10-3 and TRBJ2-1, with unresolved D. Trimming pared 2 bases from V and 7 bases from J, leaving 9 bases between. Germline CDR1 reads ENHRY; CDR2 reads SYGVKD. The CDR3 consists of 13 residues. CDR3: CAISEASSNEQFF. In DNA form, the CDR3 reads TGTGCCATCAGTGAGGCTTCTTCGAATGAGCAGTTCTTC.

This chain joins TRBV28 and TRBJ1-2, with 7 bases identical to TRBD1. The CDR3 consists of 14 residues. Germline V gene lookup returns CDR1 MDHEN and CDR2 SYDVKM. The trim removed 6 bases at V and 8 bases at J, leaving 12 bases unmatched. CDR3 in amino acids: CASRRDSYFGGYTF. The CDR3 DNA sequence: TGTGCCAGCAGGAGGGACAGTTATTTCGGCGGCTACACCTTC.

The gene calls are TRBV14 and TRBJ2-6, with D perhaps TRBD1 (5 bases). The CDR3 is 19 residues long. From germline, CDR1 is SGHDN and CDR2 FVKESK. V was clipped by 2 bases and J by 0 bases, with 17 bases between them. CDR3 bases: TGTGCCAGCAGCCAACTGGGTGCGACAGCCCGCTCTGGGGCCAACGTCCTGACTTTC. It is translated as CASSQLGATARSGANVLTF.

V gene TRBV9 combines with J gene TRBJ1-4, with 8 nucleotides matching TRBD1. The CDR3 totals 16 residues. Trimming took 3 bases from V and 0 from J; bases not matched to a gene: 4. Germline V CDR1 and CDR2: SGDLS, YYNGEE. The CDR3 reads CASSGRQGTTNEKLFF. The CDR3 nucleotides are TGTGCCAGCAGCGGCAGACAGGGGACAACTAATGAAAAACTGTTTTTT. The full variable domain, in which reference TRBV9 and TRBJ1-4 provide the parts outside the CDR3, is DSGVTQTPKHLITATGQRVTLRCSPRSGDLSVYWYQQSLDQGLQFLIQYYNGEERAKGNILERFSAQQFPDLHSELNLSSLELGDSALYFCASSGRQGTTNEKLFFGSGTQLSVL.

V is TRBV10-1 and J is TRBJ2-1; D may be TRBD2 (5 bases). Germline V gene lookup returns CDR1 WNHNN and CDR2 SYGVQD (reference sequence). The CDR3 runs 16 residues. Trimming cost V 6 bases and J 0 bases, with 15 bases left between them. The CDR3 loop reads CASRAGTESSYNEQFF. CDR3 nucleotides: TGCGCCAGCAGGGCGGGCACAGAAAGCTCCTACAATGAGCAGTTCTTC.

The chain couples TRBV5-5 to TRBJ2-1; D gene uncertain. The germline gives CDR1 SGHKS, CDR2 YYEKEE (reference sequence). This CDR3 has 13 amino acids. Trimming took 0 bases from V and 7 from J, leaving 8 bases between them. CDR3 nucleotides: TGTGCCAGCAGCTTGGGCCAATGGAATGAGCAGTTCTTC. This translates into CASSLGQWNEQFF.

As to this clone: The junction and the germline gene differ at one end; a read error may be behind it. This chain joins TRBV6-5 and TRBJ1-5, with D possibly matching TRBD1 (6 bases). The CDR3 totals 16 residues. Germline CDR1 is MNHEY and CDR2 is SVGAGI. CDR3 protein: CASCYGTQYSNQPQHF. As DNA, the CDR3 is TGTGCCAGCTGTTACGGGACACAATATAGCAATCAGCCCCAGCATTTT.

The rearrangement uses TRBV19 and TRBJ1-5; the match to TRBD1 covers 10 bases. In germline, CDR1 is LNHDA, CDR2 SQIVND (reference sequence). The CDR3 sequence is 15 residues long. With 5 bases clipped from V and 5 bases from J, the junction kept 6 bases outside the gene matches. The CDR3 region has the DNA TGTGCCAGTAGTTCCCGGGACAGGGGCGATCAGCCCCAGCATTTT. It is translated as CASSSRDRGDQPQHF.

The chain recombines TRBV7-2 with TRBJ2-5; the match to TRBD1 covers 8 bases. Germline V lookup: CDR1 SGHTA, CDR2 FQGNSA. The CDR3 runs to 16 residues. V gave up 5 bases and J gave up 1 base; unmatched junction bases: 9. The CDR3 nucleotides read TGTGCCAGCAGCCAGACCCTGGGGACAGGCCAAGAGACCCAGTACTTC. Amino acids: CASSQTLGTGQETQYF.

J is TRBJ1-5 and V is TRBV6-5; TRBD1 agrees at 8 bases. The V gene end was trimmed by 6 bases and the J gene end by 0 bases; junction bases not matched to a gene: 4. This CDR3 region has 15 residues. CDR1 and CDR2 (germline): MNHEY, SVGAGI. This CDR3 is CASRNRGTSNQPQHF. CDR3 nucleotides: TGTGCCAGCAGAAACAGGGGGACTAGCAATCAGCCCCAGCATTTT.

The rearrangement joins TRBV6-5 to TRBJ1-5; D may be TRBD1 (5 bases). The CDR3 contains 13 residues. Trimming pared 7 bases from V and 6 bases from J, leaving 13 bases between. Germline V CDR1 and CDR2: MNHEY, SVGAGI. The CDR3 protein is CASKMGGTQPQHF. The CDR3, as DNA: TGTGCCAGCAAGATGGGGGGGACTCAGCCCCAGCATTTT.

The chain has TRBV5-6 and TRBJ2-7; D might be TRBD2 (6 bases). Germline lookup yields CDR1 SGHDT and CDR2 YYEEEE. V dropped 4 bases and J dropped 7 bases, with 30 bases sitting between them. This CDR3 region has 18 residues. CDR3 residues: CASSRYSLGGASLFEQYF. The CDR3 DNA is TGTGCCAGCAGCAGATATTCCTTGGGGGGAGCCTCTTTGTTTGAGCAGTACTTC.

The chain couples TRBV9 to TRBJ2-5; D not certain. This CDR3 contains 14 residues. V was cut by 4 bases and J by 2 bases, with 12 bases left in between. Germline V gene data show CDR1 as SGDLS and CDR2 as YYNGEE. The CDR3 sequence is CASSRYGRQETQYF. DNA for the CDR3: TGTGCCAGCAGCCGTTATGGCCGGCAAGAGACCCAGTACTTC.